Given below is one T cell receptor (beta chain) in context. This entry comes from a study of blood T cell repertoires in COVID-19. Study at large: Specimens from acute and convalescent COVID-19 originated in the United States, Italy and Spain. T cells, B-cell-depleted T cells, or PBMCs provided the cDNA or gDNA that served as material.

Between the trimmed V and J ends, which lost 1 base and 4 bases, there was a span of 11 bases. Germline CDR1 and CDR2: SGHTA and FQGNSA. This CDR3 region has 15 residues. In the authors' methods: It was from reference gene primer amplification that nucleated cell counts were estimated. Method: immunoSEQ multiplex PCR; TCRdb's copy keeps in-frame clones and lacks some. V and J calls and clone size are those listed in that table; D and trimming were worked out from the DNA. The sample lists roughly 50,000 clones, around 83% occurring once. The specimen sequenced was peripheral blood. This sequence was found in a woman aged 55-70 years with acute or convalescent COVID-19. This chain connects TRBV7-2 to TRBJ1-5; D call uncertain. CDR3 sequence reads: CASSLEGWENQPQHF. In DNA form, the CDR3 reads TGTGCCAGCAGCTTAGAAGGGTGGGAGAATCAGCCCCAGCATTTT.